Given below is one T cell receptor beta chain in context. Trimming shortened V by 4 bases and J by 9 bases, and 13 bases separated the two germline ends. The germline V gene has CDR1 MDHEN and CDR2 SYDVKM. CDR3 length: 13 residues. The source of the sample is a study of OX40 agonist ivuxolimab in advanced cancers. The protocol was immunoSEQ multiplex PCR, while the TCRdb copy is restricted to in-frame clones and leaves out a portion. The sample records 79,000 or so clones, roughly 89% being singletons. This chain uses TRBV28 with TRBJ2-1, with D tentatively TRBD2 (5 bases). This receptor was obtained from an adult with an advanced solid tumor such as melanoma, head and neck, liver or kidney cancer. The sequencing used CD4+ or CD8+ T cells sorted from blood, collected in a trial of the OX40 agonist ivuxolimab. The CDR3 DNA follows: TGTGCCAGCAGTTCCGGAACCGAGGGTGAGCAGTTCTTC. Translated, it gives CASSSGTEGEQFF.